These T cell receptor beta chains were read from a single sample in a study of control samples from healthy donors and cancer patients. Assay used: immunoSEQ multiplex PCR; TCRdb lists only in-frame clones, some missing. The sample lists about 180,000 clones, more than 80% occurring once. The specimen sequenced was blood. These receptors all come from a man aged 25 to 40 in good health. CDR3s leave out the opening cysteine and the closing phenylalanine or tryptophan. D genes are given only for firm matches. Not all rows give a size; the values are once, few, many and, for expanded clones, a class.

D gene: TRBD2; V gene: TRBV7-2; clone size: NA; J gene: TRBJ2-3; CDR3 protein: ASSNPSLAGALTDTQY
D gene: NA; V gene: TRBV5-4; clone size: NA; J gene: TRBJ2-2; CDR3 protein: ASSLGSRGPSNTGELF
D gene: TRBD2; V gene: TRBV2; clone size: NA; J gene: TRBJ2-1; CDR3 protein: ATGTSGTNEQF
D gene: NA; V gene: TRBV30; clone size: once; J gene: TRBJ1-4; CDR3 protein: AWSPTNEKLF
D gene: TRBD1; V gene: TRBV19; clone size: NA; J gene: TRBJ1-1; CDR3 protein: ASRYRDRRPNTEAF
D gene: NA; V gene: TRBV6-1; clone size: NA; J gene: TRBJ2-1; CDR3 protein: ASSDHDGYNEQF
D gene: NA; V gene: TRBV4-1; clone size: once; J gene: TRBJ1-2; CDR3 protein: ASSQGEGDYGYT
D gene: TRBD1; V gene: TRBV5-1; clone size: NA; J gene: TRBJ2-1; CDR3 protein: ASSVTWDSYNEQF
D gene: NA; V gene: TRBV11-1; clone size: NA; J gene: TRBJ2-3; CDR3 protein: ASSGLGDTDTQY
D gene: TRBD1; V gene: TRBV18; clone size: NA; J gene: TRBJ2-7; CDR3 protein: ASSAAGQGSYEQY
D gene: NA; V gene: TRBV15; clone size: NA; J gene: TRBJ2-7; CDR3 protein: ATSRESLGFPYEQY
D gene: NA; V gene: TRBV5-1; clone size: NA; J gene: TRBJ2-1; CDR3 protein: ASSSSDYNEQF
D gene: NA; V gene: TRBV6-6; clone size: NA; J gene: TRBJ2-7; CDR3 protein: ASRGISYEQY
D gene: NA; V gene: TRBV7-6; clone size: NA; J gene: TRBJ2-1; CDR3 protein: ASSAGGRSYNEQF
D gene: NA; V gene: TRBV3-1/TRBV3-2; clone size: NA; J gene: TRBJ1-4; CDR3 protein: ASSQDLGFADFWSNEKLF
D gene: TRBD1; V gene: TRBV10-3; clone size: NA; J gene: TRBJ2-7; CDR3 protein: AISDETGVYEQY
D gene: TRBD1; V gene: TRBV3-1/TRBV3-2; clone size: NA; J gene: TRBJ1-2; CDR3 protein: ASSQTGGLGYGYT
D gene: TRBD1; V gene: TRBV18; clone size: NA; J gene: TRBJ2-5; CDR3 protein: ASSRPTGGNGTQY
D gene: TRBD1; V gene: TRBV27; clone size: NA; J gene: TRBJ1-6; CDR3 protein: ASSLSGQQNSPLH
D gene: NA; V gene: TRBV29-1; clone size: NA; J gene: TRBJ1-1; CDR3 protein: SVATGSMNTEAF
D gene: NA; V gene: TRBV30; clone size: NA; J gene: TRBJ2-4; CDR3 protein: AWSVRGTGNIQY
D gene: NA; V gene: TRBV12-3/TRBV12-4; clone size: NA; J gene: TRBJ2-5; CDR3 protein: ASSFGTQETQY
D gene: NA; V gene: TRBV7-9; clone size: NA; J gene: TRBJ2-7; CDR3 protein: ASSFSSGQSEQY
D gene: TRBD1; V gene: TRBV28; clone size: NA; J gene: TRBJ1-3; CDR3 protein: ASSSGGAGNTIY
D gene: NA; V gene: TRBV2; clone size: NA; J gene: TRBJ2-5; CDR3 protein: ASSEAGLQQETQY
D gene: NA; V gene: TRBV5-1; clone size: NA; J gene: TRBJ2-5; CDR3 protein: ASSSQETQY
D gene: TRBD2; V gene: TRBV5-1; clone size: once; J gene: TRBJ2-7; CDR3 protein: ASSNWTSGTYEQY
D gene: TRBD1; V gene: TRBV10-3; clone size: NA; J gene: TRBJ1-1; CDR3 protein: AISDPDRVATEAF
D gene: TRBD2; V gene: TRBV2; clone size: once; J gene: TRBJ2-2; CDR3 protein: ASSPTALAGRGELF
D gene: NA; V gene: TRBV30; clone size: once; J gene: TRBJ1-5; CDR3 protein: AWSVARNQPQH
D gene: NA; V gene: TRBV6-1; clone size: NA; J gene: TRBJ1-5; CDR3 protein: ASSELSRGFQPQH
D gene: NA; V gene: TRBV5-1; clone size: few; J gene: TRBJ2-7; CDR3 protein: ASSLGSGPSYEQY
D gene: TRBD2; V gene: TRBV5-5; clone size: NA; J gene: TRBJ2-7; CDR3 protein: ASSSTSGSSYEQY
D gene: NA; V gene: TRBV30; clone size: NA; J gene: TRBJ2-5; CDR3 protein: AWRWDTQETQY
D gene: NA; V gene: TRBV29-1; clone size: NA; J gene: TRBJ2-1; CDR3 protein: SALEGDQF
D gene: TRBD1; V gene: TRBV5-1; clone size: NA; J gene: TRBJ2-6; CDR3 protein: ASSRDRGSGANVLT
D gene: NA; V gene: TRBV2; clone size: once; J gene: TRBJ1-2; CDR3 protein: ASSEDINYGYT
D gene: TRBD2; V gene: TRBV27; clone size: NA; J gene: TRBJ2-3; CDR3 protein: ASRTLRGEDTQY
D gene: TRBD1; V gene: TRBV7-2; clone size: NA; J gene: TRBJ2-3; CDR3 protein: ASSLGQGRTDTQY
D gene: TRBD2; V gene: TRBV5-4; clone size: NA; J gene: TRBJ2-1; CDR3 protein: ASSWTSRNNEQF
D gene: NA; V gene: TRBV19; clone size: once; J gene: TRBJ2-1; CDR3 protein: ASSIARVSSYNEQF
D gene: TRBD1; V gene: TRBV5-1; clone size: few; J gene: TRBJ1-3; CDR3 protein: ASSGGQATGNTIY
D gene: NA; V gene: TRBV29-1; clone size: NA; J gene: TRBJ2-7; CDR3 protein: SVRGLGNEQY
D gene: NA; V gene: TRBV24-1; clone size: once; J gene: TRBJ2-4; CDR3 protein: ATSSGGGKNIQY
D gene: NA; V gene: TRBV7-9; clone size: NA; J gene: TRBJ2-5; CDR3 protein: ASSRVGVETQY
D gene: NA; V gene: TRBV4-3; clone size: NA; J gene: TRBJ2-1; CDR3 protein: ASSQDPQGNNEQF
D gene: NA; V gene: TRBV4-3; clone size: NA; J gene: TRBJ2-7; CDR3 protein: ASSQDERWGEQY
D gene: NA; V gene: TRBV4-1; clone size: NA; J gene: TRBJ1-2; CDR3 protein: ASSATGNGYGYT
D gene: NA; V gene: TRBV6-1; clone size: NA; J gene: TRBJ1-3; CDR3 protein: ASSEGGQRSGNTIY
D gene: NA; V gene: TRBV27; clone size: once; J gene: TRBJ1-2; CDR3 protein: ASSLQGNYGYT
D gene: NA; V gene: TRBV13; clone size: many; J gene: TRBJ1-6; CDR3 protein: ASREKGGGRSPLH
D gene: NA; V gene: TRBV7-9; clone size: NA; J gene: TRBJ2-7; CDR3 protein: ASSLVAGDEQY
D gene: TRBD1; V gene: TRBV2; clone size: once; J gene: TRBJ1-4; CDR3 protein: ASRKGTAEKLF
D gene: TRBD1; V gene: TRBV18; clone size: NA; J gene: TRBJ1-2; CDR3 protein: ASSSPRTGAGTGFNYGYT
D gene: TRBD1; V gene: TRBV19; clone size: NA; J gene: TRBJ1-5; CDR3 protein: ANTGAPPNSNQPQH
D gene: NA; V gene: TRBV18; clone size: NA; J gene: TRBJ1-2; CDR3 protein: ASSPRLGDGYT
D gene: NA; V gene: TRBV30; clone size: NA; J gene: TRBJ2-7; CDR3 protein: AWSFQRVTSYEQY
D gene: NA; V gene: TRBV20-1; clone size: NA; J gene: TRBJ1-5; CDR3 protein: SASGQMSQPQH
D gene: NA; V gene: TRBV29-1; clone size: NA; J gene: TRBJ1-5; CDR3 protein: SARTDSNQPQH